The 32 T cell receptor beta chains below were found in one sample sequenced in a study of cytomegalovirus exposure and HLA in healthy donors. The primer mix had 60 Vbeta and 13 Jbeta primers. TCRdb keeps only in-frame clones here, not all; method: immunoSEQ multiplex PCR. The data show roughly 200,000 clones, with 9.5% seen just once and 1% to 1.5% held by the top ten. Sequencing was done on a sample of PBMCs. These receptors all come from a woman in her twenties or thirties in good health and CMV-seropositive.

This clone has more than one count but fewer than ten. This sequence joins TRBV6-6 and TRBJ2-5, with D tentatively TRBD1 (7 bases). Germline V gives CDR1 MNHNY, CDR2 SVGAGI (reference sequence). V shed 5 bases and J shed 4 bases, with 8 bases lying between them. CDR3 length equals 12 residues. CDR3 loop: CASSQGGETQYF. DNA for the CDR3: TGTGCCAGCAGTCAGGGGGGAGAGACCCAGTACTTC.

V and J are TRBV6-5 and TRBJ1-6; 7 bases are shared with TRBD1. Germline loops: CDR1 MNHEY, CDR2 SVGAGI. The ends lost 4 bases at V and 6 bases at J; junction bases unmatched: 9. The CDR3 loop spans 16 amino acids. CDR3 residues: CASSSPGGRVNSPLHF. CDR3 in DNA: TGTGCCAGCAGTTCCCCAGGGGGGCGGGTTAATTCACCCCTCCACTTT.

Many counts were recorded for this clone. The rearrangement uses TRBV6-5 and TRBJ1-4; 7 nucleotides match TRBD1. The CDR3 extends over 14 amino acids. With 5 bases clipped from V and 4 bases from J, the junction kept 4 bases outside the gene matches. The germline gives CDR1 MNHEY, CDR2 SVGAGI. As DNA, the CDR3 is TGTGCCAGCAGTGGGGGACAGCTTAATGAAAAACTGTTTTTT. It specifies CASSGGQLNEKLFF.

This clone was picked up a small number of times. The chain links TRBV11-3 to TRBJ1-4; TRBD1 matches 11 bases. V lost 8 bases and J lost 7; bases outside the gene matches: 9. The CDR3 spans 15 residues. The V gene's germline CDR1 is SGHNT and CDR2 YENEEA. In DNA form, the CDR3 reads TGTGCCAGCCGCGATAGGACAGGGGGCGGTGAAAAACTGTTTTTT. Its translation is CASRDRTGGGEKLFF.

This clone was detected only a few times. The V call is TRBV18, the J call TRBJ1-5; D uncertain. The V and J ends lost 4 bases and 5 bases respectively, with 12 bases between them. CDR1 is KGHSH, CDR2 LQKENI, per germline. The CDR3 has 14 amino acids. The CDR3 sequence is CASSLDKTHQPQHF. CDR3 sequence (DNA): TGTGCCAGCTCACTCGACAAAACCCATCAGCCCCAGCATTTT.

V and J are TRBV20-1 and TRBJ2-1; 7 bases match TRBD2. Losses at the gene ends were 6 bases for V and 10 bases for J; bases not matched to a gene: 3. This CDR3 contains 10 residues. Germline V CDR1 and CDR2: DFQATT, SNEGSKA (reference sequence). CDR3 sequence: CSATSVEQFF. CDR3 nucleotides: TGCAGTGCCACTAGCGTAGAGCAGTTCTTC.

This clone was picked up a small number of times. V is TRBV15 and J is TRBJ2-3, with TRBD1 identical over 8 bases. J lost 7 bases, V lost 5 bases, and 14 bases had no gene match. Germline V gene data show CDR1 as LNHNV and CDR2 as YYDKDF (reference sequence). This CDR3 contains 16 residues. The CDR3, as DNA: TGTGCCACCAGCCCACTCCCGGCAGGGGGCGCGAATACGCAGTATTTT. Its protein is CATSPLPAGGANTQYF.

The gene calls are TRBV6-1 and TRBJ1-3; 9 bases map to TRBD1. Trimming cost V 2 bases and J 3 bases; bases outside gene matches: 8. Per the germline V gene, CDR1 is MNHNS and CDR2 is SASEGT. The CDR3 consists of 17 residues. The CDR3 DNA is TGTGCCAGCAGTGAAAGGGGGACAGGGCTTTATGGAAACACCATATATTTT. Its protein is CASSERGTGLYGNTIYF.

This clone has only a few counts. This sequence joins TRBV7-9 and TRBJ2-3; a possible D gene is TRBD2 (6 bases). Trimming shortened V by 2 bases and J by 9 bases, and 24 bases separated the two germline ends. The germline gives CDR1 SEHNR, CDR2 FQNEAQ (reference sequence). This CDR3 region has 17 residues. CDR3 DNA: TGTGCCAGCAGCTTATTGGGCGGCGGGGTTGTCATTTGGACGCAGTATTTT. Protein product: CASSLLGGGVVIWTQYF.

This clone has more than one count but fewer than ten. The chain links TRBV15 to TRBJ2-7; the D gene is possibly TRBD2 (6 bases). Per the germline V gene, CDR1 is LNHNV and CDR2 is YYDKDF (reference sequence). The CDR3 loop spans 15 amino acids. V lost 3 bases, J lost 6 bases, and 18 bases lay in between. The CDR3 protein is CATSSRVFAGSEQYF. CDR3 bases: TGTGCCACCAGCAGTCGGGTTTTTGCGGGGAGCGAGCAGTACTTC.

This chain connects TRBV30 to TRBJ2-7; D may be TRBD1 (5 bases). V was shortened by 0 bases and J by 8 bases, with 11 bases between the two germline ends. Germline CDR1 GTSNPN, CDR2 SVGIG (reference sequence). CDR3 length equals 12 residues. The CDR3 DNA reads TGTGCCTGGAGTGTAACACAGGTCCAGCAGTACTTC. This encodes CAWSVTQVQQYF.

The V gene is TRBV19, the J gene TRBJ1-1; 9 nucleotides match TRBD1. The CDR3 spans 15 residues. The V and J ends lost 4 bases and 4 bases, in that order; junction bases with no gene match: 7. Germline CDR1 and CDR2: LNHDA and SQIVND (reference sequence). In nucleotides, the CDR3 is TGTGCCAGTAGTAGAAAGGACAGGGGACCCACTGAAGCTTTCTTT. Its protein is CASSRKDRGPTEAFF. The complete variable domain, with remaining parts taken from reference TRBV19 and TRBJ1-1, reads DGGITQSPKYLFRKEGQNVTLSCEQNLNHDAMYWYRQDPGQGLRLIYYSQIVNDFQKGDIAEGYSVSREKKESFPLTVTSAQKNPTAFYLCASSRKDRGPTEAFFGQGTRLTVV.

The V gene is TRBV6-5, the J gene TRBJ2-5; D call uncertain. The CDR3 runs 15 residues. Between the trimmed V and J ends, which lost 4 bases and 3 bases, there was a span of 15 bases. Germline V gene lookup returns CDR1 MNHEY and CDR2 SVGAGI. For the CDR3, the DNA is TGTGCCAGCAGTTCCCGCCCCGGTCAGGAAGAGACCCAGTACTTC. As protein: CASSSRPGQEETQYF.

This chain links TRBV5-1 with TRBJ1-2, with 10 bases identical to TRBD1. The CDR3 covers 15 residues. V lost 4 bases to trimming and J lost 4 bases; unmatched junction nucleotides: 7. Germline CDR1 is SGHRS and CDR2 is YFSETQ. The CDR3 region is CASSPRTGGSYGYTF. For the CDR3, the DNA is TGCGCCAGCAGCCCAAGGACAGGGGGATCCTATGGCTACACCTTC.

This clone has only a few counts. The CDR3 region is CAWSVRGVLHYTF. The CDR3 region has the DNA TGTGCCTGGAGTGTACGGGGGGTACTCCACTACACCTTC. The chain employs TRBV30 and TRBJ1-2; tentative D call: TRBD1 (5 bases). V was trimmed by 0 bases and J by 10 bases, leaving 15 bases between them. CDR1 GTSNPN and CDR2 SVGIG come from the germline V gene (reference sequence). This CDR3 has 13 residues.

This CDR3 is CASSGGISSYEQYF. The CDR3 coding sequence is TGCGCCAGCAGCGGCGGGATCAGCTCCTACGAGCAGTACTTC. The rearrangement joins TRBV5-1 to TRBJ2-7; D might be TRBD2 (6 bases). Trimming stripped 4 bases from V and 0 bases from J, with 11 bases between. CDR1 is SGHRS and CDR2 is YFSETQ in the germline V gene. This CDR3 spans 14 amino acids.

The chain employs TRBV7-8 and TRBJ2-7; TRBD2 agrees at 11 bases. CDR1 SGHVS and CDR2 FQNEAQ come from the germline V gene. The J segment lost 4 bases and the V segment lost 3 bases, leaving 2 bases of the junction unmatched. The CDR3 spans 14 residues. CDR3 in amino acids: CASSFGTSGYEQYF. CDR3 in DNA: TGTGCCAGCAGCTTCGGGACTAGCGGATACGAGCAGTACTTC.

There are a few counts of this clone. This rearrangement joins TRBV15 to TRBJ1-2, with D unresolved. The CDR3 sequence is 14 residues long. Deletions cut 8 bases from V and 1 base from J, with 14 bases between. Germline lookup yields CDR1 LNHNV and CDR2 YYDKDF (reference sequence). The CDR3 region has the DNA TGTGCCACCCAAACGCAGGTATATAACTATGGCTACACCTTC. It is translated as CATQTQVYNYGYTF. The variable domain in full, with the rest retrieved from reference TRBV15 and TRBJ1-2, is DAMVIQNPRYQVTQFGKPVTLSCSQTLNHNVMYWYQQKSSQAPKLLFHYYDKDFNNEADTPDNFQSRRPNTSFCFLDIRSPGLGDTAMYLCATQTQVYNYGYTFGSGTRLTVV.

This clone was seen a handful of times. In DNA form, the CDR3 reads TGTGCCTGGAGCCAGGGGCTAAGCACTGAAGCTTTCTTT. It specifies CAWSQGLSTEAFF. The gene calls are TRBV30 and TRBJ1-1, with a weak D call TRBD1 (6 bases). Germline loops: CDR1 GTSNPN, CDR2 SVGIG (reference sequence). V was pared by 3 bases and J by 4 bases, with 12 bases between. The CDR3 is 13 amino acids.

The chain carries TRBV5-1 and TRBJ1-1, with 7 bases identical to TRBD1. This CDR3 comprises 20 residues. Germline CDR1 reads SGHRS; CDR2 reads YFSETQ. Trimming cost V 4 bases and J 4 bases; bases outside gene matches: 25. CDR3 sequence reads: CASSGLGGQDFLERSTEAFF. The CDR3 region has the DNA TGCGCCAGCAGCGGGTTGGGTGGACAGGATTTCCTTGAACGGAGCACTGAAGCTTTCTTT.

In this sample, this clone turned up a few times. V is TRBV4-1 and J is TRBJ1-5, with D perhaps TRBD1 (6 bases). Germline CDR1 and CDR2: MGHRA and YSYEKL. V was trimmed by 1 base and J by 1 base, leaving 20 bases between them. The CDR3 extends over 19 amino acids. This chain's CDR3 is CASSQVGPRGGGSNQPQHF. The CDR3 DNA is TGCGCCAGCAGCCAAGTGGGGCCCAGGGGAGGGGGGAGCAATCAGCCCCAGCATTTT.

A few counts support this clone. V gene TRBV5-1 combines with J gene TRBJ2-1; 11 positions agree with TRBD1. CDR3 length equals 15 residues. Germline V gene lookup returns CDR1 SGHRS and CDR2 YFSETQ. Trimming at V came to 4 bases and at J to 7 bases, leaving 7 bases not matched to a gene. CDR3 bases: TGCGCCAGCAGCCCAGGACAGGGGGCGAATAATGAGCAGTTCTTC. Amino acid sequence: CASSPGQGANNEQFF.

The gene calls are TRBV30 and TRBJ2-5; D uncertain. Trimming stripped 1 base from V and 2 bases from J, with 11 bases between. The length of the CDR3 is 14 residues. Germline assignment: CDR1 GTSNPN and CDR2 SVGIG (reference sequence). CDR3 amino acids: CAWSGGTPQETQYF. The CDR3 coding sequence is TGTGCCTGGAGTGGAGGTACCCCGCAAGAGACCCAGTACTTC.

A few counts support this clone. This sequence joins TRBV7-9 and TRBJ1-3; no firm D call. Germline CDR1 SEHNR, CDR2 FQNEAQ (reference sequence). The CDR3 is 15 amino acids. The germline V and J ends were trimmed by 5 bases and 0 bases, with 11 bases remaining between them. CDR3: CASSPVSYSGNTIYF. In nucleotides, the CDR3 is TGTGCCAGCAGCCCCGTCTCCTACTCTGGAAACACCATATATTTT.

This clone was observed a few times. V gene TRBV5-6 combines with J gene TRBJ2-3; TRBD2 agrees at 9 bases. Germline values: CDR1 SGHDT, CDR2 YYEEEE. The ends lost 0 bases at V and 6 bases at J; junction bases unmatched: 8. This CDR3 has 16 amino acids. CDR3 amino acids: CASSLALLAGRDTQYF. CDR3 DNA sequence: TGTGCCAGCAGCTTGGCATTGCTAGCGGGGAGGGATACGCAGTATTTT.

Only a few counts were recorded for this clone. The gene calls are TRBV9 and TRBJ2-6; D may be TRBD2 (7 bases). Trimming removed 6 bases at V and 7 bases at J, with 14 bases between. The CDR3 covers 14 residues. Germline-derived CDR1 and CDR2 are SGDLS and YYNGEE. The chain's CDR3 is CASTPGGGANVLTF. CDR3 DNA sequence: TGTGCCAGCACCCCTGGGGGGGGCGCCAACGTCCTGACTTTC.

This CDR3 is CASSSAGYGYTF. The CDR3 coding sequence is TGTGCCAGCAGTTCGGCGGGTTATGGCTACACCTTC. The V and J genes are TRBV6-5 and TRBJ1-2, with D unclear. Trimming removed 4 bases at V and 5 bases at J, with 8 bases between. The CDR3 is 12 residues long. From germline, CDR1 is MNHEY and CDR2 SVGAGI.

This clone was picked up a small number of times. The J gene is TRBJ2-1, the V gene TRBV7-9, with 7 bases matching TRBD2. The CDR3 sequence is 13 residues long. Germline CDR1 is SEHNR and CDR2 is FQNEAQ (reference sequence). After removal of 10 bases from V and 2 bases from J, the junction contained 5 bases not matched to a gene. This CDR3 reads CAKAGTTYNEQFF. CDR3 DNA sequence: TGTGCCAAGGCCGGGACTACCTACAATGAGCAGTTCTTC.

The chain is built from TRBV29-1 and TRBJ1-2, with 8 bases identical to TRBD1. CDR3 size: 15 residues. The germline CDR1 and CDR2 sequences are SQVTM and ANQGSEA. Germline trimming cut 0 bases from V and 2 bases from J; bases unmatched to any gene: 5. The CDR3 sequence: CSVEDLDRGNYGYTF. The CDR3 bases are TGCAGCGTTGAAGATCTAGACAGGGGCAACTATGGCTACACCTTC.

CDR3 residues: CATSSGLAGDYEQYF. CDR3 sequence (DNA): TGTGCCACCAGCAGCGGACTAGCGGGGGACTACGAGCAGTACTTC. The chain joins TRBV15 to TRBJ2-7, with 13 positions matching TRBD2. V lost 3 bases to trimming and J lost 3 bases; unmatched junction nucleotides: 2. CDR1 LNHNV and CDR2 YYDKDF come from the germline V gene (reference sequence). This CDR3 region has 15 residues.

The chain recombines TRBV12-2 with TRBJ2-2; the table's D call of TRBD2 was not tested on the DNA. TRBV12-2 is noted as a pseudogene. The CDR3 has 16 residues. CDR3 bases: TGTGCAAGTCGCCTACTAGCGGGGGGTGACACCGGGGAGCTGTTTTTT. This translates into CASRLLAGGDTGELFF.

This clone was counted between two and nine times. The J gene is TRBJ1-1, the V gene TRBV10-3, with D uncertain. This CDR3 has 15 amino acids. CDR1 and CDR2 from the germline V gene are ENHRY and SYGVKD. Trimming left V 0 bases short and J 6 bases short, with 14 bases between. The CDR3 loop is CAISESVRGFAEAFF. The CDR3 DNA follows: TGTGCCATCAGTGAGTCGGTGCGGGGTTTCGCTGAAGCTTTCTTT.